This T cell receptor (beta chain) appears in the sequencing data of a study of blood T cell repertoires in COVID-19 (dated by TCRdb to between 2020 and 2021). With regard to the full study: Collaborator samples came from the United States, Italy and Spain and covered acute and convalescent phases of COVID-19. The material from the prospective study consisted of cDNA or gDNA derived from T cells, B-cell-depleted T cells, or PBMCs. Subjects who had been exposed to COVID-19, were actively infected with it, or had recovered from it provided the deeply sampled blood TCRbeta repertoires that made up the dataset. A freely available public database, intended as a resource for researchers studying the immune response to SARS-CoV-2, is where the repertoires were released. The samples were drawn from the first 160 participants of the ongoing ImmuneRACE study and from some 1,300 subjects provided by 6 global collaborators. A de-identified subject ID, COVID-19 status, age in years and sex were almost always included in the sample metadata. HLA class I and class II types, where available, came from metadata supplied by the sample provider rather than from assay-based typing.

As regards this clone: Its antigen is unknown. The sample holds no much larger clone one base away, and base qualities are not on file.

In the prospective study, participants were 18 to 89 years old, resided in about two dozen geographic areas of the United States, and were enrolled through a virtual design. Cohort assignment in the prospective study relied on participant-reported clinical history from a screening survey and a study questionnaire. Recovered participants in ImmuneRACE Cohort 3 were defined by two consecutive negative NP/OP PCR tests, clearance by a healthcare professional, or resolution of symptoms. Mobile phlebotomists in the prospective study collected whole blood, serum and a nasopharyngeal or oropharyngeal swab from every participant. Participants in the prospective study had the option to provide additional blood draws and questionnaires over an approximately 2-month period. Before DNA extraction, blood samples from the prospective study were shipped at room temperature or frozen. TCRbeta CDR3 regions were amplified from genomic DNA by means of the immunoSEQ Assay, a bias-controlled multiplex PCR. The authors' analysis ran thus. Within the assay, amplification of reference gene primers was used to estimate how many nucleated cells each sample contained. Sequence reads were collapsed and filtered to measure the absolute abundance of every unique TCRbeta CDR3 rearrangement. For each sample, productive Simpson clonality was calculated as the square root of Simpson's diversity index across productive rearrangements. Entries here come from immuneACCESS through TCRdb and include only in-frame sequences with V and J called. Some clones fail to appear in such tables; in the studies checked, an unresolved V gene covers under half of the shortfall, and the cause of the remainder is unknown. V and J calls and clone size are those listed in that table; D and trimming were worked out from the DNA. This sample comprises about 470,000 clones, about nine tenths of them detected only once. The top ten clonotypes cover 0.7% of the sample.

Overall study results and their limits: The amount of clinical and demographic metadata varied by source and participant and was provided uncurated.

Germline trimming: 2 bases from V, 5 bases from J; junction bases outside gene matches: 5. As encoded in the germline V gene (reference sequence), CDR1 is LGHDT while CDR2 is YNNKEL. From its cysteine to its phenylalanine, the CDR3 spans 16 amino acids. The kept DNA is CDR3 alone, 48 bases in frame from the first base. The source is a woman between 18 and 29 years old who had recovered from COVID-19. Sample: PBMCs or T cells enriched from blood (not recorded which). The sequence is built from TRBV3-1 (or the pseudogene TRBV3-2) and TRBJ2-3, and 12 junction bases match TRBD2. The CDR3 region: CASSQRLAGAGDTQYF. The nucleotide sequence reads as follows: TGTGCCAGCAGCCAAAGACTAGCGGGGGCCGGAGATACGCAGTATTTT.